The TCR beta chain described here comes from a study of T cell changes during pregnancy in multiple sclerosis. Method: immunoSEQ multiplex PCR; TCRdb's copy keeps in-frame clones and lacks some. The sample has 50,000 to 70,000 clones, roughly 93% seen once. V lost 0 bases, J lost 4 bases, and 9 bases lay in between. The germline V gene encodes CDR1 LNHNV and CDR2 YYDKDF (reference sequence). CDR3 length: 14 amino acids. The sequence was collected from a female donor with multiple sclerosis, enrolled in a pregnancy study. This chain connects TRBV15 to TRBJ2-5; D may be TRBD1 (5 bases). Material: peripheral blood, obtained after pregnancy. CDR3 sequence reads: CATSREGAVETQYF. CDR3 sequence (DNA): TGTGCCACCAGCAGAGAAGGGGCGGTAGAGACCCAGTACTTC.